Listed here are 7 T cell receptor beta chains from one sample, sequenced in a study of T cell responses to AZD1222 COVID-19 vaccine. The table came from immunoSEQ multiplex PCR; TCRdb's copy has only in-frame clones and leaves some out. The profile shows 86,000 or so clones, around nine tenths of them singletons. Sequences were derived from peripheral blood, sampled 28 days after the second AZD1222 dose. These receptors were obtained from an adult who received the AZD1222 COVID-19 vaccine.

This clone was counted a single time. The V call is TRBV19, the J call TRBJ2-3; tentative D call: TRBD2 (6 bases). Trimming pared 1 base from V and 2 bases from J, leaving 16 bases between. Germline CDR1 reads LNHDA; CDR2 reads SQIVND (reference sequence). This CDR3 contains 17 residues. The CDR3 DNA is TGTGCCAGTAGTATAGGTGGAGGGTTTCTCTACACAGATACGCAGTATTTT. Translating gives CASSIGGGFLYTDTQYF.

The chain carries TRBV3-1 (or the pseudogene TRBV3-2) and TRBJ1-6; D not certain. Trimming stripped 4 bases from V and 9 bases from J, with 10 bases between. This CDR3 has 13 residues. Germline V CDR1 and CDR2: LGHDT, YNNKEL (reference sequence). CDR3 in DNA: TGTGCCAGCAGCCCGATTCCCCTTTCACCCCTCCACTTT. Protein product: CASSPIPLSPLHF.

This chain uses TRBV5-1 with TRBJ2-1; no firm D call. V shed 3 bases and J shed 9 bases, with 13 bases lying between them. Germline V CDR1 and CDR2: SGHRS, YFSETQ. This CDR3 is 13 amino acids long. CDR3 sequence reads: CASSSQFEGEQFF. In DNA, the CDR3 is TGCGCCAGCAGCTCCCAGTTCGAAGGTGAGCAGTTCTTC. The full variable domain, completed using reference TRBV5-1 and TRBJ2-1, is KAGVTQTPRYLIKTRGQQVTLSCSPISGHRSVSWYQQTPGQGLQFLFEYFSETQRNKGNFPGRFSGRQFSNSRSEMNVSTLELGDSALYLCASSSQFEGEQFFGPGTRLTVL.

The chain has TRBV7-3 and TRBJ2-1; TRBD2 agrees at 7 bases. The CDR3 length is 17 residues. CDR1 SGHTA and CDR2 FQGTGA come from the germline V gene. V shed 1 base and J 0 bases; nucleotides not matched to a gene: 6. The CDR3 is CASSLKSGGSSYNEQFF. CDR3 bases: TGTGCCAGCAGCTTAAAGAGTGGCGGGAGCTCCTACAATGAGCAGTTCTTC.

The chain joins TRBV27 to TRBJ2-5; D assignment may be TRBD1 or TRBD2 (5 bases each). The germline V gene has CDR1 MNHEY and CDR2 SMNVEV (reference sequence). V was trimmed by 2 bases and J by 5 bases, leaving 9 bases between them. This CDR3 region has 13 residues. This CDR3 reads CASSLGGAETQYF. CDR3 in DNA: TGTGCCAGCAGTTTAGGGGGTGCGGAGACCCAGTACTTC.

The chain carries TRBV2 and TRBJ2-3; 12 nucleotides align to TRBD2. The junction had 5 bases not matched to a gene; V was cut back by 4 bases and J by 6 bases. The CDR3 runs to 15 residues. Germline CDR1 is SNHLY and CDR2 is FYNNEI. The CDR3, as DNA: TGTGCCAGCAGTGGACTAGCGGGGGCCGGGGATACGCAGTATTTT. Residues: CASSGLAGAGDTQYF.

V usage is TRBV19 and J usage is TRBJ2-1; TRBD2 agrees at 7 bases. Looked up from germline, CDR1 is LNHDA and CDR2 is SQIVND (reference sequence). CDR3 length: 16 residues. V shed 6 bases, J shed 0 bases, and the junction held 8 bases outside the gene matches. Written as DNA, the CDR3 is TGTGCCAGTAGGCCTGGAGCGGGGAGCTCCTACAATGAGCAGTTCTTC. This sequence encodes CASRPGAGSSYNEQFF.